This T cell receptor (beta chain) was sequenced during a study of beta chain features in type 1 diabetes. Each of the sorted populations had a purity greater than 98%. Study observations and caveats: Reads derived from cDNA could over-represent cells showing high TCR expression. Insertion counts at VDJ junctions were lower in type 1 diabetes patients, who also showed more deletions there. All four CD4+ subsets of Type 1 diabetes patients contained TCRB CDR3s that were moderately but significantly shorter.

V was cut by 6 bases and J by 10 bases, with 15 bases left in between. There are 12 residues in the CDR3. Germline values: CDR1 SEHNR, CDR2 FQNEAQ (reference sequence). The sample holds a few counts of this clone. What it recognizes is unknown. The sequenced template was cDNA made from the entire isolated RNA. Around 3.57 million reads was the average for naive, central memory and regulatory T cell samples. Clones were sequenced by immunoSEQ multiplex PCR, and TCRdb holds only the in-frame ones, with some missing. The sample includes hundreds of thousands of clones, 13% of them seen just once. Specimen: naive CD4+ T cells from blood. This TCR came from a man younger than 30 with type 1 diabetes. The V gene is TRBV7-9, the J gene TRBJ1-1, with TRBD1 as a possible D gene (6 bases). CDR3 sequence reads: CASRNNRVGAFF. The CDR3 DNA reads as TGTGCCAGCAGGAACAACAGGGTGGGAGCTTTCTTT.